This T cell receptor beta chain was identified during a study of blood T cell repertoires in COVID-19. Study overall: Whether acute or convalescent, the COVID-19 samples came from the United States, Italy and Spain. PBMCs, B-cell-depleted T cells, or T cells provided the cDNA or gDNA that made up the material.

CDR3 length: 16 amino acids. CDR1 and CDR2 (germline): SGDLS, YYNGEE. V was cut by 3 bases and J by 5 bases, with 17 bases left in between. Clones were sequenced by immunoSEQ multiplex PCR, and TCRdb holds only the in-frame ones, with some missing. The table lists fewer than 350,000 clones, about 88% of them singletons, with around a tenth in the top ten. Participants' reported clinical history set cohort assignment. The study counted Cohort 3 donors as recovered given two negative PCRs, clearance, or symptom resolution. This receptor was obtained from a middle-aged woman who had recovered from COVID-19. The chain couples TRBV9 to TRBJ2-2, with D unclear. Material: PBMCs or T cells enriched from blood (not recorded which). The CDR3 bases are TGTGCCAGCAGCGGTGAGATTACGAAACCAACCGGGGAGCTGTTTTTT. This gives the protein CASSGEITKPTGELFF.